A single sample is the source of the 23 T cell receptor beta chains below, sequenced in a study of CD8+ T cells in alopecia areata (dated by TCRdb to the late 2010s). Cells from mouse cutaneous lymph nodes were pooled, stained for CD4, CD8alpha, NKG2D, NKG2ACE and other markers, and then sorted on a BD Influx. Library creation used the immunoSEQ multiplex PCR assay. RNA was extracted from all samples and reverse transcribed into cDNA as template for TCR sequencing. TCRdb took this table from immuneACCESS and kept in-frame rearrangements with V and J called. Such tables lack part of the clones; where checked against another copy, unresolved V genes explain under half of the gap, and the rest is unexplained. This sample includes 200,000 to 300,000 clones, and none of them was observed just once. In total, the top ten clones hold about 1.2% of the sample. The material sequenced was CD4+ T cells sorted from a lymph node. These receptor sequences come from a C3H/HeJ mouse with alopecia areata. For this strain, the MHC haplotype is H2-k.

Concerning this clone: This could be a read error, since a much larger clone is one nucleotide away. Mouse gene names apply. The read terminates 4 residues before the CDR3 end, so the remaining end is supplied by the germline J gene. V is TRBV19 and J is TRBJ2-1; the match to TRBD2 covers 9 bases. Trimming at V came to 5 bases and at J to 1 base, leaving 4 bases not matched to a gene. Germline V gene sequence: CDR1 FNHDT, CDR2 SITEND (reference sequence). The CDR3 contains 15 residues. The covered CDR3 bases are TGTGCCAGCAGGCCCGACTGGGGGAACTATGCT. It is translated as CASRPDWGNYA. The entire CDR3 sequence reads CASRPDWGNYAEQFF.

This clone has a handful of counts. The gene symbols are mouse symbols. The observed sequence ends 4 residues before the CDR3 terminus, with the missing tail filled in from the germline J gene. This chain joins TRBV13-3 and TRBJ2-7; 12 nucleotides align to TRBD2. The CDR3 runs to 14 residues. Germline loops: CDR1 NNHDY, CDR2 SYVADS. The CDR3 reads CASSGLGGRDEQYF. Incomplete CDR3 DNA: TGTGCCAGCAGTGGACTGGGGGGGCGCGAT.

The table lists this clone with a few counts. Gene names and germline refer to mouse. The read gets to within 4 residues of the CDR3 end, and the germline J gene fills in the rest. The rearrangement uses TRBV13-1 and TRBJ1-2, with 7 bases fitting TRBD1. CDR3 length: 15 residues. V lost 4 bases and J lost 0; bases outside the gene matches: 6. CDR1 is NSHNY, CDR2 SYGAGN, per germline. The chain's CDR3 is CASSYRTGANSDYTF. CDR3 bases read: TGTGCCAGCAGTTATCGGACAGGAGCAAACTCC.

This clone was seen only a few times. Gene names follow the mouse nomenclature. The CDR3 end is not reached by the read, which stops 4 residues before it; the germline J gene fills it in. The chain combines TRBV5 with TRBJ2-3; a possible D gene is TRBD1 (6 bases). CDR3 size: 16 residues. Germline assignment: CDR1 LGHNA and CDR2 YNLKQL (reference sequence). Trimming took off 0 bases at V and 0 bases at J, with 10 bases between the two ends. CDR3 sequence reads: CASSQEGQLSAETLYF. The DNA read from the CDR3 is TGTGCCAGCAGCCAAGAGGGACAACTTAGTGCAGAA.

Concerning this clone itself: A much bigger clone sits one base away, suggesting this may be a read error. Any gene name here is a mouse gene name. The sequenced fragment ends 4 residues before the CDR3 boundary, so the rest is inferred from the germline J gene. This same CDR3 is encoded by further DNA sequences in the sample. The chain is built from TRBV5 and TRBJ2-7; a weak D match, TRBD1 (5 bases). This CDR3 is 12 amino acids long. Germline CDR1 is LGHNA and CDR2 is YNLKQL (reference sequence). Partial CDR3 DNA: TGTGCCAGCAGTCCCGACAGATAT. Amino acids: CASSPDRY. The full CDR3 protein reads CASSPDRYEQYF.

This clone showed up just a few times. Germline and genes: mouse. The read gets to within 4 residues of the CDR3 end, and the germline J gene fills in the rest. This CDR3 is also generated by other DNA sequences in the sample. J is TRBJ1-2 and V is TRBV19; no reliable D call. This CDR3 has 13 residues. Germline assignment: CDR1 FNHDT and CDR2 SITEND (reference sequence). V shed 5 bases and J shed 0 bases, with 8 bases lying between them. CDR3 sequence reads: CASRPSANSDYTF. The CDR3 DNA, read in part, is TGTGCCAGCAGACCCTCAGCAAACTCC.

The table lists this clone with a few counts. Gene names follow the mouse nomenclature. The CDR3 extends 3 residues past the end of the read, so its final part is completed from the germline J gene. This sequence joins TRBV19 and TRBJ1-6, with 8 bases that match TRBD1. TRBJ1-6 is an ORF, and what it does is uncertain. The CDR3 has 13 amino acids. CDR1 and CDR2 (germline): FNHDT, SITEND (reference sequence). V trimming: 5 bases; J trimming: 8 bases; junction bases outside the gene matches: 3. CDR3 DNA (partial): TGTGCCAGCAGGCCACAGGGGGATTCGCCC. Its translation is CASRPQGDSP. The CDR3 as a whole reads CASRPQGDSPLYF.

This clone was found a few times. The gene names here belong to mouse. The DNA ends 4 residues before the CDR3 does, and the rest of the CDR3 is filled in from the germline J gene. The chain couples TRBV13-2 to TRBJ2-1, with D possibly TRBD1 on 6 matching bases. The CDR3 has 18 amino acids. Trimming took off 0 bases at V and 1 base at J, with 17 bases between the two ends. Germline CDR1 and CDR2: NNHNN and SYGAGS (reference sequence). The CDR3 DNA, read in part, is TGTGCCAGCGGTGATGCTAGGGAGGTGGGACAAAACTATGCT. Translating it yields CASGDAREVGQNYA. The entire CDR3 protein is CASGDAREVGQNYAEQFF.

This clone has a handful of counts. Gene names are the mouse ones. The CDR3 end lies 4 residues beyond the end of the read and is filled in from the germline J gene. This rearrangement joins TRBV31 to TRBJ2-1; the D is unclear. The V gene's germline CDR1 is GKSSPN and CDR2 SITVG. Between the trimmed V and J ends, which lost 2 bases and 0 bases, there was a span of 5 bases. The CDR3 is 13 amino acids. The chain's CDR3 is CAWSSFNYAEQFF. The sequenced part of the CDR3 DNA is TGTGCCTGGAGTTCCTTTAACTATGCT.

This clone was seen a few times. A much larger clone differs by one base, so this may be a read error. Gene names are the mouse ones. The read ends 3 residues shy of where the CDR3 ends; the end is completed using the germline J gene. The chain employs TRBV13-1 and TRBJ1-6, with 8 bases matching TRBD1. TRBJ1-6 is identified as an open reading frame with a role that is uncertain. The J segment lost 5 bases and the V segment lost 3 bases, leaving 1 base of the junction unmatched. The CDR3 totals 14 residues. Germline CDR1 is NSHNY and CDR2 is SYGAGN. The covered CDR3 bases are TGTGCCAGCAGTGTGACAGGGGATAATTCGCCC. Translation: CASSVTGDNSP. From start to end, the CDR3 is CASSVTGDNSPLYF.

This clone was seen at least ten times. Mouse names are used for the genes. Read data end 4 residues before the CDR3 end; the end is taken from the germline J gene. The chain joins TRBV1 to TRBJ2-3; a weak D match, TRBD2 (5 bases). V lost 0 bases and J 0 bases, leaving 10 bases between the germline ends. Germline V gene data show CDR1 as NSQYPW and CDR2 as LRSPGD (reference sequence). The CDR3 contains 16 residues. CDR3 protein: CTCSADWVPSAETLYF. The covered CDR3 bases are TGCACCTGCAGTGCAGACTGGGTTCCTAGTGCAGAA.

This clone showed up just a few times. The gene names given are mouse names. CDR3: CASSQDDRERDEQYF. Partial CDR3 DNA: TGTGCCAGCAGCCAAGATGACAGGGAGAGGGAT. The chain joins TRBV5 to TRBJ2-7; 7 nucleotides line up with TRBD1. Read data end 4 residues before the CDR3 end; the end is taken from the germline J gene. This CDR3 comprises 15 residues. Germline V gene lookup returns CDR1 LGHNA and CDR2 YNLKQL (reference sequence).

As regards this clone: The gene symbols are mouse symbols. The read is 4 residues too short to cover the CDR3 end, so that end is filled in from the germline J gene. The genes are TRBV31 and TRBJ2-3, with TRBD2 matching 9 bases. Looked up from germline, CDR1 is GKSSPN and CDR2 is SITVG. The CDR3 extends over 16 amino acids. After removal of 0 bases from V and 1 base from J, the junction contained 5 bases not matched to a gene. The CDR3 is CAWSLVGGAGAETLYF. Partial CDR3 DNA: TGTGCCTGGAGTCTAGTTGGGGGGGCTGGTGCAGAA. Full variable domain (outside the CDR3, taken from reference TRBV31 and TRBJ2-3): AQTIHQWPVAEIKAVGSPLSLGCTIKGKSSPNLYWYWQATGGTLQQLFYSITVGQVESVVQLNLSASRPKDDQFILSTEKLLLSHSGFYLCAWSLVGGAGAETLYFGSGTRLTVL.

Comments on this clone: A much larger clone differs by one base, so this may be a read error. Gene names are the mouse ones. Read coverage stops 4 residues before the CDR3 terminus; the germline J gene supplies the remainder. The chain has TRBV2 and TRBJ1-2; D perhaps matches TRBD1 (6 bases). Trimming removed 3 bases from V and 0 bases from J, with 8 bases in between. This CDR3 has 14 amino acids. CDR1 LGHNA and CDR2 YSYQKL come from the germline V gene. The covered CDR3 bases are TGTGCCAGCAGCCACGGGACAACAAACTCC. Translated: CASSHGTTNS. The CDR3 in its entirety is CASSHGTTNSDYTF. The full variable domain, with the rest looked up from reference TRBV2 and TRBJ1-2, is DPKIIQKPKYLVAVTGSEKILICEQYLGHNAMYWYRQSAKKPLEFMFSYSYQKLMDNQTASSRFQPQSSKKNHLDLQITALKPDDSATYFCASSHGTTNSDYTFGSGTRLLVI.

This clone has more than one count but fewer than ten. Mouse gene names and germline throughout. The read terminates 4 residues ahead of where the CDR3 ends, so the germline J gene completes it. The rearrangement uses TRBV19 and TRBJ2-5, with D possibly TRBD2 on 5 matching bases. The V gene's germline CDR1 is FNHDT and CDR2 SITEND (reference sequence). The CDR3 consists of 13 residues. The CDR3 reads CASSMPGRDTQYF. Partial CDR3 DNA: TGTGCCAGCAGTATGCCTGGGAGGGAC.

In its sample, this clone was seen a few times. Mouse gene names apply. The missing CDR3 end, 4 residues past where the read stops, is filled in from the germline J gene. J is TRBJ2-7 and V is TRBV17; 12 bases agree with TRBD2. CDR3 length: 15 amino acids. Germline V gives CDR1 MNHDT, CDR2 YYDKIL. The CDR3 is CASSLLRDWGDEQYF. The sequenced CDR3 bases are TGTGCTAGCAGCCTACTCCGGGACTGGGGGGAT.

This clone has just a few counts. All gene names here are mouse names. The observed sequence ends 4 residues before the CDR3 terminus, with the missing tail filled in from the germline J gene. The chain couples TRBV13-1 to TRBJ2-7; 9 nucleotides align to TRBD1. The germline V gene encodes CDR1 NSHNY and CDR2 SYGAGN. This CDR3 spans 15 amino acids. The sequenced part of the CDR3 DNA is TGTGCCAGCAGTGATCGGGACAGGGAACCATAT. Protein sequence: CASSDRDREPY. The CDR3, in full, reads CASSDRDREPYEQYF.

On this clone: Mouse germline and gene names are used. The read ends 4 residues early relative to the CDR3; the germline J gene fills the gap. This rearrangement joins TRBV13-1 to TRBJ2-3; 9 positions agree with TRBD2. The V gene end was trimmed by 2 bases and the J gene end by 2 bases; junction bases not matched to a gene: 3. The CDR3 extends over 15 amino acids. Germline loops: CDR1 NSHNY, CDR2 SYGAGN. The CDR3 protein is CASSERDWDAETLYF. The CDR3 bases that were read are TGTGCCAGCAGTGAGCGGGACTGGGATGCAGAA.

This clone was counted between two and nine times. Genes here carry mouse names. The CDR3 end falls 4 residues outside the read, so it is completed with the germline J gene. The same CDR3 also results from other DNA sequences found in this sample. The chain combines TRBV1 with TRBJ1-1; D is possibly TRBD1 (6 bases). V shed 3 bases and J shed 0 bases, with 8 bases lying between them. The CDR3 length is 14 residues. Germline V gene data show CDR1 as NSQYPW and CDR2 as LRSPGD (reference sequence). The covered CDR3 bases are TGCACCTGCAGTGCCTCAGGGGCAAACACA. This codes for CTCSASGANT. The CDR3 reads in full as CTCSASGANTEVFF.

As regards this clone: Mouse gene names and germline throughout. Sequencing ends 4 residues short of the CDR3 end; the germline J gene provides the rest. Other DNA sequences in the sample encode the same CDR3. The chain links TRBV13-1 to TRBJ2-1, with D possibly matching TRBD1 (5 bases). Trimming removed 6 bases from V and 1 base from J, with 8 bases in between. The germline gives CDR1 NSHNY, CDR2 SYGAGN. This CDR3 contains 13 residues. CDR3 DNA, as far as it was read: TGTGCCAGCAAAGGACAAAACTATGCT. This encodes CASKGQNYA. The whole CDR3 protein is CASKGQNYAEQFF.

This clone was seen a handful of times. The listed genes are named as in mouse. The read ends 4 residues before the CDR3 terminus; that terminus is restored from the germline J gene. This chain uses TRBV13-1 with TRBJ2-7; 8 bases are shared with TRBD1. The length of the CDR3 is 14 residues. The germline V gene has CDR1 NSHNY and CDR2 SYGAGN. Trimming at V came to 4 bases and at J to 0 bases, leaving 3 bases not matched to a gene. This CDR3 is CASSWTGSSYEQYF. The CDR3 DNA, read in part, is TGTGCCAGCAGTTGGACAGGGAGCTCCTAT.

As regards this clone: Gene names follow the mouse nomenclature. The covered CDR3 bases are TGTGCCAGCAGTATGACTGGGGGGGGCCAAGAC. Protein sequence: CASSMTGGGQD. The entire CDR3 sequence reads CASSMTGGGQDTQYF. The chain recombines TRBV19 with TRBJ2-5; TRBD2 aligns across 11 bases. The read terminates 4 residues ahead of where the CDR3 ends, so the germline J gene completes it. Per the germline V gene, CDR1 is FNHDT and CDR2 is SITEND (reference sequence). Unmatched junction bases numbered 1, after V lost 2 bases and J lost 2 bases. CDR3 length: 15 residues.

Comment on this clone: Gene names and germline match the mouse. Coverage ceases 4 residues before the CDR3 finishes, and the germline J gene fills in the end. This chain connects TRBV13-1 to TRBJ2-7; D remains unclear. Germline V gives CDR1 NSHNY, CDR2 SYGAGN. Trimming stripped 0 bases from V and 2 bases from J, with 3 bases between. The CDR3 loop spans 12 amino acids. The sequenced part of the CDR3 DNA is TGTGCCAGCAGTGATGAGGCCTAT. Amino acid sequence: CASSDEAY. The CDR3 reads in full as CASSDEAYEQYF.